This T cell receptor (beta chain) was recorded in a study of blood T cell repertoires in COVID-19. The overall study: Some COVID-19 samples were acute and others convalescent; all came from the United States, Italy and Spain. The cDNA or gDNA used as material had been derived from T cells, B-cell-depleted T cells, or PBMCs.

In the authors' workflow: By means of reference gene primer amplification, nucleated cell counts were estimated. Using immunoSEQ multiplex PCR, the repertoire was profiled, and TCRdb retains in-frame clones only, with some absent. From that table come the V and J calls and clone size; the DNA was used to work out D and trimming. The table records around 97,000 clones, roughly nine tenths of them present only once. Germline values: CDR1 SGDLS, CDR2 YYNGEE. CDR3 size: 13 residues. Between the trimmed V and J ends, which lost 3 bases and 0 bases, there was a span of 6 bases. The sequence derives from a woman aged 60-75 years with acute or convalescent COVID-19. The sequencing sample was made of peripheral blood. This chain connects TRBV9 to TRBJ1-1; D gene unclear. This chain's CDR3 is CASSATMNTEAFF. DNA of the CDR3: TGTGCCAGCAGCGCGACAATGAACACTGAAGCTTTCTTT.